This TCR beta chain appears in the sequencing data of a study of shared clonotypes between healthy human individuals. On the study more broadly: Per donor, CD8 memory used one plate, CD8 naive used two, CD4 memory used three and CD4 naive used three.

As to this clone: This same CDR3 is encoded by further DNA sequences in the sample.

In replicate PCRs of sorted subsets, around 0.2 ug DNA, approximately 32,000 T cell genomes, was used. Repertoires were generated with immunoSEQ multiplex PCR, while TCRdb's copy carries only in-frame clones and drops some. This sample carries more than 1.2 million clones, approximately 98.5% of them seen once, and the ten largest clones take over 0.3%. The CDR3 totals 13 residues. Germline V lookup: CDR1 MNHEY, CDR2 SVGAGI. Trimming pared 3 bases from V and 3 bases from J, leaving 7 bases between. This receptor was taken from a man aged 25-45 years in good health. Sequencing was performed on naive CD4+ T cells sorted from blood. Subset denoted: CD45RA+ positively selected. The J gene is TRBJ2-3, the V gene TRBV6-5, with D maybe TRBD2 (5 bases). The CDR3 bases are TGTGCCAGCAGTTATCCGGGGACAGATACGCAGTATTTT. Residues: CASSYPGTDTQYF.